Described below is a single TCR beta chain sequence and its context. This specimen belongs to a study of blood T cell repertoires in COVID-19. Study as a whole: Material from acute and convalescent COVID-19 was sourced from the United States, Italy and Spain. Sources were T cells, B-cell-depleted T cells, or PBMCs; the material itself was cDNA or gDNA.

In the source study's methods: Cell counts per sample came from amplifying reference gene primers. This table comes from immunoSEQ multiplex PCR, and its TCRdb copy is limited to in-frame clones, with some not included. From that table come the V and J calls and clone size; the DNA was used to work out D and trimming. The table lists over 50,000 clones, 85% to 90% of them singletons. Sequences were obtained from peripheral blood. The source of this sequence is a man between 65 and 80 years old with active COVID-19.

The CDR3 sequence is CASSPQGFTEAFF. As DNA, the CDR3 is TGTGCCAGTAGTCCTCAGGGCTTCACTGAAGCTTTCTTT. The chain combines TRBV19 with TRBJ1-1, with D perhaps TRBD1 (5 bases). Germline CDR1 reads LNHDA; CDR2 reads SQIVND (reference sequence). The CDR3 runs 13 residues. V was trimmed by 5 bases and J by 4 bases, leaving 11 bases between them. Based on the CDR3 plus reference TRBV19 and TRBJ1-1, the full variable domain is DGGITQSPKYLFRKEGQNVTLSCEQNLNHDAMYWYRQDPGQGLRLIYYSQIVNDFQKGDIAEGYSVSREKKESFPLTVTSAQKNPTAFYLCASSPQGFTEAFFGQGTRLTVV.